This TCR beta chain stems from a study of early T cells in non-severe SARS-CoV-2 infection. Overall study: Unsorted whole blood bulk RNA was sequenced, with unpaired chains. Study conclusions and caveats: Anti-spike CD8 responses were favored in VDJdb matching, and private and CD4 specificities were missed.

The table lists this clonotype with many counts. Its antigen remains unidentified. The germline V gene encodes CDR1 KGHSH and CDR2 LQKENI. The CDR3 is 14 residues long. Losses at the gene ends were 5 bases for V and 5 bases for J; bases not matched to a gene: 6. TCRdb itself ran the 5' RACE reads through MiXCR, one entry per CDR3 protein. The sample holds 60,000 or so distinct CDR3 sequences, around an eighth seen once. This chain connects TRBV18 to TRBJ1-1, with 9 bases aligning to TRBD1. The sample taken for sequencing was whole blood. The receptor's source is an adult who was a healthcare worker with PCR-confirmed SARS-CoV-2 infection or an uninfected control (not recorded which). The chain's CDR3 is CASSETTGGTEAFF. The CDR3 coding sequence is TGTGCCAGCTCAGAGACGACAGGGGGGACTGAAGCTTTCTTT.